This T cell receptor (beta chain) was sequenced for a study of shared clonotypes between healthy human individuals. Terminally differentiated effector memory CD45RA+ cells were excluded by CCR7 positive selection of CD45RO-negative cells. Points from the study as a whole: Clonotypes shared by all four donors outscored non-shared clonotypes in generation probability.

Concerning this clone: Its antigen remains unidentified.

Replicate PCRs from sorted subsets contained 200 ng DNA, which is roughly 30,000 T cell genomes. Only in-frame clones appear in the TCRdb table, and some are missing; sequencing was by immunoSEQ multiplex PCR. Among hundreds of thousands of clones listed, 96% were seen once. Material: naive CD8+ T cells sorted from blood. This TCR came from a woman aged 25 to 39 in good health.

Written as DNA, the CDR3 is TGTGCCAGCAGTTTAGGGCCGGCCTCGGGCTCACCCCTCCACTTT. Its protein is CASSLGPASGSPLHF. The rearrangement links TRBV28 to TRBJ1-6, with no clear D. The CDR3 is made up of 15 amino acids. The germline CDR1 and CDR2 sequences are MDHEN and SYDVKM. Between the trimmed V and J ends, which lost 2 bases and 10 bases, there was a span of 15 bases.